The 23 T cell receptor beta chains below all came from one sample that was sequenced in a study of cytomegalovirus exposure and HLA in healthy donors. In the PCR, 60 Vbeta and 13 Jbeta primers were used. Generated by immunoSEQ multiplex PCR, the TCRdb table keeps only in-frame clones and is missing some. The sample holds 150,000 to 200,000 clones, 75% to 90% seen once. The specimen was PBMCs. All receptors come from a woman aged 18-30 years in good health and CMV-seronegative.

The chain has TRBV27 and TRBJ2-1, with a tentative D call TRBD2 (6 bases). The germline gives CDR1 MNHEY, CDR2 SMNVEV (reference sequence). This CDR3 is 13 amino acids long. Trimming pared 8 bases from V and 0 bases from J, leaving 8 bases between. The CDR3 spells CASSTSSYNEQFF. In DNA, the CDR3 is TGTGCCAGCTCGACTAGCTCCTACAATGAGCAGTTCTTC.

V is TRBV19 and J is TRBJ1-2, with D possibly TRBD1 on 6 matching bases. Between the trimmed V and J ends, which lost 4 bases and 4 bases, there was a span of 16 bases. Germline V lookup: CDR1 LNHDA, CDR2 SQIVND (reference sequence). The CDR3 has 15 amino acids. The DNA of the CDR3 is TGTGCCAGTAGTACCACTGGACAGCCTATCTATGGCTACACCTTC. It yields the protein CASSTTGQPIYGYTF. Variable domain in full (rest from reference TRBV19 and TRBJ1-2): DGGITQSPKYLFRKEGQNVTLSCEQNLNHDAMYWYRQDPGQGLRLIYYSQIVNDFQKGDIAEGYSVSREKKESFPLTVTSAQKNPTAFYLCASSTTGQPIYGYTFGSGTRLTVV.

This chain uses TRBV18 with TRBJ1-5, with 11 bases lining up with TRBD1. Germline V gene lookup returns CDR1 KGHSH and CDR2 LQKENI. With V trimmed by 5 bases and J by 6 bases, 6 bases remained unmatched. The CDR3 totals 15 residues. As DNA, the CDR3 is TGTGCCAGCTCAAGGGGACAGGGGGTTAGTCAGCCCCAGCATTTT. Protein sequence: CASSRGQGVSQPQHF.

For this clone: The same CDR3 can be traced to other DNA sequences in this sample. The rearrangement uses TRBV2 and TRBJ2-7; D call uncertain. V dropped 3 bases and J dropped 1 base, with 7 bases sitting between them. This CDR3 is built from 13 residues. Germline loops: CDR1 SNHLY, CDR2 FYNNEI. The CDR3 bases are TGTGCCAGCAGTGATTCTAGGTCCTACGAGCAGTACTTC. It is translated as CASSDSRSYEQYF.

The chain is built from TRBV27 and TRBJ2-7; the match to TRBD1 covers 9 bases. The CDR3 has 14 residues. Germline-derived CDR1 and CDR2 are MNHEY and SMNVEV (reference sequence). The junction had 8 bases not matched to a gene; V was cut back by 7 bases and J by 4 bases. The CDR3: CASKRGTGQYEQYF. Here the CDR3 DNA reads TGTGCCAGCAAAAGGGGGACAGGGCAATACGAGCAGTACTTC.

The rearrangement uses TRBV29-1 and TRBJ1-2; D not resolved. CDR1 is SQVTM and CDR2 is ANQGSEA in the germline V gene. This CDR3 comprises 14 residues. The V and J ends lost 4 bases and 8 bases respectively, with 20 bases between them. The CDR3 sequence is CSVAFSRRVYGYTF. The DNA of the CDR3 is TGCAGCGTTGCATTTAGCAGACGGGTCTACGGCTACACCTTC.

V and J are TRBV29-1 and TRBJ1-1, with D possibly matching TRBD1 (6 bases). Germline V gives CDR1 SQVTM, CDR2 ANQGSEA. V was clipped by 7 bases and J by 7 bases, with 16 bases between them. The length of the CDR3 is 12 residues. CDR3 sequence: CSATGRGGEAFF. CDR3 nucleotide sequence: TGCAGCGCCACAGGGAGGGGGGGTGAAGCTTTCTTT.

This chain links TRBV6-1 with TRBJ2-7; 7 bases are a match to TRBD1. From germline, CDR1 is MNHNS and CDR2 SASEGT. The CDR3 spans 14 residues. After removal of 2 bases from V and 3 bases from J, the junction contained 4 bases not matched to a gene. CDR3 loop: CASSETGQVYEQYF. The CDR3 DNA reads as TGTGCCAGCAGTGAAACAGGACAGGTCTACGAGCAGTACTTC.

Concerning this clone itself: In this CDR3 the conserved last residue, phenylalanine or tryptophan, is missing, so a read error is likely. The limits of the CDR3 on the DNA are not certain, so only TCRdb's listed CDR3 is given. The chain links TRBV30 to TRBJ1-2; TRBD1 is taken as the D call from the table, unchecked against the DNA. Counting both end residues, the CDR3 totals 13 amino acids. Germline V gene data show CDR1 as GTSNPN and CDR2 as SVGIG (reference sequence). CDR3 residues: CAWSTAGTVYLPL.

The V call is TRBV2, the J call TRBJ2-1; D possibly corresponds to TRBD2 (5 bases). Germline lookup yields CDR1 SNHLY and CDR2 FYNNEI. The ends were cut back, 5 bases at V and 6 bases at J, with 20 bases in the middle. This CDR3 is 16 amino acids long. The CDR3 loop is CASSSPVLDILNEQFF. The CDR3 nucleotides are TGTGCCAGCAGTTCCCCGGTACTAGATATCCTCAATGAGCAGTTCTTC.

The V call is TRBV2, the J call TRBJ2-7; unclear D gene. CDR1 SNHLY and CDR2 FYNNEI come from the germline V gene. CDR3 length equals 11 residues. V was shortened by 3 bases and J by 3 bases, with 3 bases between the two germline ends. This CDR3 reads CASSEYYEQYF. In DNA, the CDR3 is TGTGCCAGCAGTGAGTACTACGAGCAGTACTTC.

V gene TRBV7-9 combines with J gene TRBJ2-3, with D unclear. The CDR3 consists of 15 residues. V gave up 2 bases and J gave up 4 bases, with 13 bases separating them. The V gene's germline CDR1 is SEHNR and CDR2 FQNEAQ (reference sequence). The CDR3 sequence is CASSLTVGVADTQYF. CDR3 nucleotides: TGTGCCAGCAGCTTAACCGTTGGAGTGGCAGATACGCAGTATTTT.

This clone turned up a few times. The chain links TRBV10-1 to TRBJ2-3; 8 bases line up with TRBD2. V lost 4 bases to trimming and J lost 7 bases; unmatched junction nucleotides: 7. Per germline, CDR1 WNHNN and CDR2 SYGVQD (reference sequence). This CDR3 has 14 amino acids. CDR3 sequence: CASSGLSGRNTQYF. The CDR3 DNA is TGCGCCAGCAGTGGCTTAAGCGGGAGAAATACGCAGTATTTT.

V is TRBV27 and J is TRBJ1-1; TRBD1 matches 7 bases. The CDR3 has 15 amino acids. The germline gives CDR1 MNHEY, CDR2 SMNVEV (reference sequence). The ends lost 5 bases at V and 5 bases at J; junction bases unmatched: 11. The CDR3 bases are TGTGCCAGCAGTCACTCGACAGGGTATCGTACTGAAGCTTTCTTT. It translates to CASSHSTGYRTEAFF.

This clone was counted between two and nine times. The chain links TRBV27 to TRBJ1-4; TRBD1 agrees at 7 bases. The ends lost 4 bases at V and 6 bases at J; junction bases unmatched: 5. Per germline, CDR1 MNHEY and CDR2 SMNVEV (reference sequence). The CDR3 is made up of 14 amino acids. The CDR3 region is CASSWIQGDEKLFF. CDR3 nucleotides: TGTGCCAGCAGTTGGATCCAGGGGGATGAAAAACTGTTTTTT.

The J gene is TRBJ1-1, the V gene TRBV13; 8 bases are shared with TRBD1. Losses at the gene ends were 5 bases for V and 6 bases for J; bases not matched to a gene: 8. The germline CDR1 and CDR2 sequences are PRHDT and FYEKMQ (reference sequence). This CDR3 is 14 amino acids long. This CDR3 reads CASSQRTGTPEAFF. In nucleotides, the CDR3 is TGTGCCAGCAGCCAACGGACAGGGACTCCTGAAGCTTTCTTT.

This clone has only one observation. Here the CDR3 DNA reads TGTGCCAGTAGTTTTTGGACTAGCGGGGCCTACAATGAGCAGTTCTTC. Encoded protein: CASSFWTSGAYNEQFF. The V call is TRBV19, the J call TRBJ2-1, with TRBD2 matching over 12 bases. This CDR3 has 16 amino acids. Losses at the gene ends were 5 bases for V and 2 bases for J; bases not matched to a gene: 4. Looked up from germline, CDR1 is LNHDA and CDR2 is SQIVND (reference sequence).

This chain connects TRBV5-4 to TRBJ1-2; 7 bases match TRBD1. The germline gives CDR1 SGHNT, CDR2 YYREEE (reference sequence). The trim removed 2 bases at V and 6 bases at J, leaving 7 bases unmatched. This CDR3 region has 14 residues. CDR3: CASSFSDRDNGYTF. CDR3 DNA sequence: TGTGCCAGCAGCTTCTCCGACAGGGATAATGGCTACACCTTC.

The chain recombines TRBV6-5 with TRBJ1-6; TRBD1 is a possible D gene (6 bases). The CDR3 consists of 15 residues. V dropped 5 bases and J dropped 8 bases, with 16 bases sitting between them. The V gene's germline CDR1 is MNHEY and CDR2 SVGAGI. CDR3 amino acids: CASSRGWTVDSPLHF. CDR3 nucleotides: TGTGCCAGCAGTAGAGGATGGACAGTGGATTCACCCCTCCACTTT.

J is TRBJ2-7 and V is TRBV18; 7 bases align to TRBD2. Germline values: CDR1 KGHSH, CDR2 LQKENI. The CDR3 runs to 14 residues. J was trimmed by 2 bases and V by 6 bases; bases with no gene match: 7. In DNA form, the CDR3 reads TGTGCCAGCTCGCCCGGACTAGTCGCCTACGAGCAGTACTTC. It translates to CASSPGLVAYEQYF.

The chain recombines TRBV6-4 with TRBJ1-1; 10 bases are a match to TRBD1. V lost 2 bases, J lost 1 base, and 10 bases stayed unmatched. CDR1 MRHNA and CDR2 SNTAGT come from the germline V gene. The CDR3 has 18 residues. The CDR3 here is CASSDDRGQRITNTEAFF. CDR3 DNA sequence: TGTGCCAGCAGTGACGACAGGGGGCAGAGGATTACGAACACTGAAGCTTTCTTT.

V gene TRBV7-3 combines with J gene TRBJ2-1, with D maybe TRBD2 (5 bases). Germline CDR1 reads SGHTA; CDR2 reads FQGTGA. CDR3 length equals 13 residues. Trimming took off 4 bases at V and 8 bases at J, with 12 bases between the two ends. CDR3 DNA: TGTGCCAGCAGCTACCAATCCGGGGATGAGCAGTTCTTC. Amino acid sequence: CASSYQSGDEQFF.

This chain connects TRBV30 to TRBJ2-2; 10 bases match TRBD2. The junction had 5 bases not matched to a gene; V was cut back by 5 bases and J by 5 bases. CDR1 GTSNPN and CDR2 SVGIG come from the germline V gene (reference sequence). CDR3 length equals 14 residues. CDR3 loop: CAWGRGLATGELFF. CDR3 bases: TGTGCCTGGGGGCGGGGACTAGCGACCGGGGAGCTGTTTTTT.